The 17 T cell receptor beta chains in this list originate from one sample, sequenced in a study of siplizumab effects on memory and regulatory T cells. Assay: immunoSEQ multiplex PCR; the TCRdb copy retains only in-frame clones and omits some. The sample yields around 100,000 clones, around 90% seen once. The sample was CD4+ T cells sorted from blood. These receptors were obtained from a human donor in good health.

CDR3 DNA: TGTGCCAGCAGCTTAGCGCGGGGACAGGCTAACAATGAGCAGTTCTTC. This sequence encodes CASSLARGQANNEQFF. The chain recombines TRBV7-9 with TRBJ2-1; 8 bases agree with TRBD1. J was trimmed by 5 bases and V by 0 bases; bases with no gene match: 6. This CDR3 comprises 16 residues. The germline CDR1 and CDR2 sequences are SEHNR and FQNEAQ (reference sequence). The entire variable domain, with the rest obtained from reference TRBV7-9 and TRBJ2-1, is as follows: DTGVSQNPRHKITKRGQNVTFRCDPISEHNRLYWYRQTLGQGPEFLTYFQNEAQLEKSRLLSDRFSAERPKGSFSTLEIQRTEQGDSAMYLCASSLARGQANNEQFFGPGTRLTVL.

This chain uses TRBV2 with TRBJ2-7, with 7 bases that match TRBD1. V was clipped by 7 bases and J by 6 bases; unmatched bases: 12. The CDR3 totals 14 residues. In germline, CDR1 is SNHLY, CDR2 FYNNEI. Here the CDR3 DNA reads TGTGCCAGCACGGTCCGACAGGGTTATACCGAGCAGTACTTC. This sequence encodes CASTVRQGYTEQYF.

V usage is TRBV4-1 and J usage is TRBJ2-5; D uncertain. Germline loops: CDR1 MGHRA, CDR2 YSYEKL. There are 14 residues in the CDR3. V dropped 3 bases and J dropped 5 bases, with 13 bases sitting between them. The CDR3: CASSQGGARETQYF. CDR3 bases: TGCGCCAGCAGCCAGGGCGGCGCTCGGGAGACCCAGTACTTC.

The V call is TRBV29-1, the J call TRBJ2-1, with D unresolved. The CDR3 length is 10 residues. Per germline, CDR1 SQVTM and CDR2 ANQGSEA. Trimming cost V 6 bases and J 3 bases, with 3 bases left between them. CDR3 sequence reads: CSVSYNEQFF. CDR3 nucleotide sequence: TGCAGCGTCAGCTACAATGAGCAGTTCTTC.

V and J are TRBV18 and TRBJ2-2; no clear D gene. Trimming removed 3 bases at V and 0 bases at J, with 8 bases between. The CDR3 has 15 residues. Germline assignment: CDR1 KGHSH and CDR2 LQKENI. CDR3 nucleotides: TGTGCCAGCTCACCTGATCTCACGAACACCGGGGAGCTGTTTTTT. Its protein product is CASSPDLTNTGELFF.

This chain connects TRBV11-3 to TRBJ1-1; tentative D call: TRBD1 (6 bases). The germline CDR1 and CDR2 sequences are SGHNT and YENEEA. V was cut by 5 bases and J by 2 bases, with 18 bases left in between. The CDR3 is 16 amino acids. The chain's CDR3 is CASSLRLPGQNTEAFF. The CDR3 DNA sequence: TGTGCCAGCAGCCTACGTCTTCCGGGACAAAACACTGAAGCTTTCTTT.

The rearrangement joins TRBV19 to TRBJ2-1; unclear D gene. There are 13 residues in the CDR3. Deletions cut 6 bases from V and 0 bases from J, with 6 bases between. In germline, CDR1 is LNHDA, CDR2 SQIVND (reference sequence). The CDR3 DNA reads TGTGCCAGTAGCCGTAGCTCCTACAATGAGCAGTTCTTC. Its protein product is CASSRSSYNEQFF.

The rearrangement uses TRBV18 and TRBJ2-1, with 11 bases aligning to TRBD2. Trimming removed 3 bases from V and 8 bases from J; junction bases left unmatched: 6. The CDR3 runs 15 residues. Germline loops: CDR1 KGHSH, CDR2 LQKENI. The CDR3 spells CASSPQLAGDDEQFF. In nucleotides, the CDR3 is TGTGCCAGCTCACCTCAACTAGCGGGGGACGATGAGCAGTTCTTC.

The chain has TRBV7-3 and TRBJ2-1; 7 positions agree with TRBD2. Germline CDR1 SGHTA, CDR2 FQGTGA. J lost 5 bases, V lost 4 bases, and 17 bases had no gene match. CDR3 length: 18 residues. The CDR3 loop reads CASSSNLKTGTKNNEQFF. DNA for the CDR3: TGTGCCAGCAGCTCCAACTTAAAGACCGGGACTAAAAACAATGAGCAGTTCTTC.

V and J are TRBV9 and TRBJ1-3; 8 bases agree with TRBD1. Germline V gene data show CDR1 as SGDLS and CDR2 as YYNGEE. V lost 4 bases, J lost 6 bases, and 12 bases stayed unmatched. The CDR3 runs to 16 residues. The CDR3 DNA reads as TGTGCCAGCAGCATTGAAGGACAGGGCTCGGTAAACACCATATATTTT. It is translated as CASSIEGQGSVNTIYF.

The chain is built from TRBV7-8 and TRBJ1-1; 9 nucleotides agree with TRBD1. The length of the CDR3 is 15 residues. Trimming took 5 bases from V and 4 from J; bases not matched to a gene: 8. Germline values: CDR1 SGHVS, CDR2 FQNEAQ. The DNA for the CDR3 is TGTGCCAGCAGCCCCACGACAGGGGGGGTCACTGAAGCTTTCTTT. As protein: CASSPTTGGVTEAFF.

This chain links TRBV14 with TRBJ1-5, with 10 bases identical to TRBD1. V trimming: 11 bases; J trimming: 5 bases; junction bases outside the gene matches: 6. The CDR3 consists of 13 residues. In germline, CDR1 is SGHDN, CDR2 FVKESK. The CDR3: CAGRQGADQPQHF. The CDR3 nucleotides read TGTGCCGGCCGACAGGGGGCGGATCAGCCCCAGCATTTT.

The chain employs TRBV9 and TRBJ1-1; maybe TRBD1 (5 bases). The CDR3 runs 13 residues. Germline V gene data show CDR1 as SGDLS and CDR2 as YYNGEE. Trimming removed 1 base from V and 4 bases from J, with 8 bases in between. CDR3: CASSVPGRTEAFF. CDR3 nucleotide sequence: TGTGCCAGCAGCGTACCGGGACGCACTGAAGCTTTCTTT.

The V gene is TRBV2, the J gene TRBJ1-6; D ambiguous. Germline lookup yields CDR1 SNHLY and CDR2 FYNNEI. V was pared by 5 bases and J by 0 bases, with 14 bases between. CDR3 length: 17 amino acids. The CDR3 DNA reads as TGTGCCAGCAGTTTACGGCGCCCGAGCTCCTATAATTCACCCCTCCACTTT. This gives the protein CASSLRRPSSYNSPLHF.

CDR3 DNA: TGTGCCAGCAGTTCCGGACAGGGAGTCTCTCAGCCCCAGCATTTT. As protein: CASSSGQGVSQPQHF. The chain uses TRBV28 and TRBJ1-5, with TRBD1 identical over 8 bases. V dropped 4 bases and J dropped 6; count of bases not matched to a gene: 8. CDR1 is MDHEN, CDR2 SYDVKM, per germline. This CDR3 is 15 amino acids long. Filled out from reference TRBV28 and TRBJ1-5, the complete variable domain reads DVKVTQSSRYLVKRTGEKVFLECVQDMDHENMFWYRQDPGLGLRLIYFSYDVKMKEKGDIPEGYSVSREKKERFSLILESASTNQTSMYLCASSSGQGVSQPQHFGDGTRLSIL.

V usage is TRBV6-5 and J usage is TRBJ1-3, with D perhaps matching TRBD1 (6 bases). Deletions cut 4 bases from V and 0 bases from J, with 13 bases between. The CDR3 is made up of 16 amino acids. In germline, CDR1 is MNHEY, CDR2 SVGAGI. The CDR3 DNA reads TGTGCCAGCAGTTCAACAGGGCCCCGCTCTGGAAACACCATATATTTT. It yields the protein CASSSTGPRSGNTIYF.

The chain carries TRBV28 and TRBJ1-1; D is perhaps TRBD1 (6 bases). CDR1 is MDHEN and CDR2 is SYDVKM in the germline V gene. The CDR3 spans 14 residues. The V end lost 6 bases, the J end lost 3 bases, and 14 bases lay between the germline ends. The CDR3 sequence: CASSPSTGYTEAFF. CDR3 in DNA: TGTGCCAGCAGCCCTTCGACAGGTTACACTGAAGCTTTCTTT. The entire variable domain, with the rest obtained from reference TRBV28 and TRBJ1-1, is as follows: DVKVTQSSRYLVKRTGEKVFLECVQDMDHENMFWYRQDPGLGLRLIYFSYDVKMKEKGDIPEGYSVSREKKERFSLILESASTNQTSMYLCASSPSTGYTEAFFGQGTRLTVV.